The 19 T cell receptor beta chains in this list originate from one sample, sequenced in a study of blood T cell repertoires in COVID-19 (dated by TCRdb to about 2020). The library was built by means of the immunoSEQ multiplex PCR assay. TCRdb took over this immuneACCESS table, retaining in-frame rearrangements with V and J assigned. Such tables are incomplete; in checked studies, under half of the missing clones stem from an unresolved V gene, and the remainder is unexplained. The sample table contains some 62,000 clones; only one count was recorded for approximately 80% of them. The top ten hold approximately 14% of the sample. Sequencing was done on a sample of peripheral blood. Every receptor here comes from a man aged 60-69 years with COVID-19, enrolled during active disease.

In DNA form, the CDR3 reads TGTGCCAGCAGCTCCCGGACACGGGCCCCTGAAGCTTTCTTT. Translation gives CASSSRTRAPEAFF. The rearrangement uses TRBV11-3 and TRBJ1-1, with a weak D call TRBD1 (5 bases). Germline CDR1 reads SGHNT; CDR2 reads YENEEA. The CDR3 runs 14 residues. Trimming cost V 4 bases and J 6 bases, with 15 bases left between them.

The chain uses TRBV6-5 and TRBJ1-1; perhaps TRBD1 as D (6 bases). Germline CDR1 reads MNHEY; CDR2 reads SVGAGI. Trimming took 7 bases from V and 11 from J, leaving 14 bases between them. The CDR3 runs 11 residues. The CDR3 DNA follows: TGTGCCAGCATCCAGAGGGGGATTGCTTTCTTT. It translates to CASIQRGIAFF.

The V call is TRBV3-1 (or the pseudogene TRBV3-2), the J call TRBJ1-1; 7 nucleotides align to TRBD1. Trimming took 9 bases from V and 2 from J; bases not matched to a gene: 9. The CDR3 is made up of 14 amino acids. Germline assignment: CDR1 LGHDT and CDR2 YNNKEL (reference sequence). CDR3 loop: CASERTGLNTEAFF. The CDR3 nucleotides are TGTGCCAGTGAGAGGACAGGCCTTAACACTGAAGCTTTCTTT.

In DNA form, the CDR3 reads TGTGCCAGCAGCCAAACGCTGGAGGGAACTAATGAAAAACTGTTTTTT. This translates into CASSQTLEGTNEKLFF. The chain recombines TRBV3-1 (or the pseudogene TRBV3-2) with TRBJ1-4, with D unresolved. The CDR3 extends over 16 amino acids. V was pared by 2 bases and J by 1 base, with 11 bases between. Germline V gives CDR1 LGHDT, CDR2 YNNKEL (reference sequence).

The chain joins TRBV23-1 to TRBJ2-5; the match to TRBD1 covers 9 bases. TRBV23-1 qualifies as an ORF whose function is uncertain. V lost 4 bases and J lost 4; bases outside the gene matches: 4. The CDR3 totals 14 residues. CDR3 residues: CASSRGQGRETQYF. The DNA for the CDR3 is TGCGCCAGCAGTCGGGGACAGGGAAGAGAGACCCAGTACTTC.

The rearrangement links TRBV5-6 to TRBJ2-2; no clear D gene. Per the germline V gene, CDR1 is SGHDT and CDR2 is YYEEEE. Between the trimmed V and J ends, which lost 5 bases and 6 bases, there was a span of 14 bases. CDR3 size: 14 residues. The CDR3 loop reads CASRLRLSAGELFF. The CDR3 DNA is TGTGCCAGCAGGCTCCGTCTTAGTGCCGGGGAGCTGTTTTTT.

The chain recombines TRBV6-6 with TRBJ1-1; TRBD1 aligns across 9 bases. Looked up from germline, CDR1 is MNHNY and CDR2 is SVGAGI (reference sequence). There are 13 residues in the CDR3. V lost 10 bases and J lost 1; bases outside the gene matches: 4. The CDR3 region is CATRGQGNTEAFF. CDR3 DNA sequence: TGTGCCACACGGGGACAGGGGAACACTGAAGCTTTCTTT.

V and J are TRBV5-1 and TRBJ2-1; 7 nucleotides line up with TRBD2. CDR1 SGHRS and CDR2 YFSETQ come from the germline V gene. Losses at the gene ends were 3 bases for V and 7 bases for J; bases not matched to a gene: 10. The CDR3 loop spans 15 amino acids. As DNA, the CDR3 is TGCGCCAGCAGCTCGAGCGGGGACTTGCGGAATGAGCAGTTCTTC. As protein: CASSSSGDLRNEQFF.

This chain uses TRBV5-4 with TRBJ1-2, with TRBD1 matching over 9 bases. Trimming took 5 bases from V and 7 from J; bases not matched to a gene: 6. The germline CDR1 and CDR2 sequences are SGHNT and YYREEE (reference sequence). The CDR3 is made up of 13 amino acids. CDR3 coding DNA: TGTGCCAGCAGACGAGACAGGGGGTCTGGCTACACCTTC. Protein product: CASRRDRGSGYTF.

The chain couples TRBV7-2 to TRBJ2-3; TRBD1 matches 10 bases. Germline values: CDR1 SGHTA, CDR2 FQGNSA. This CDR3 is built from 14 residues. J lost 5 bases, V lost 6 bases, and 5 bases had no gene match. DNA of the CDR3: TGTGCCAGCAGACTTGGACAGGGGGTAGATACGCAGTATTTT. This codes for CASRLGQGVDTQYF.

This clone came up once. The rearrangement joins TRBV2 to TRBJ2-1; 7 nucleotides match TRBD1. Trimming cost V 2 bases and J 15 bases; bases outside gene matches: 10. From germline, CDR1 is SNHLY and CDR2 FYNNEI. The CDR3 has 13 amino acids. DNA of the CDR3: TGTGCCAGCAGTGAACCCCGAAGGGACAGACCGTTCTTC. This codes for CASSEPRRDRPFF.

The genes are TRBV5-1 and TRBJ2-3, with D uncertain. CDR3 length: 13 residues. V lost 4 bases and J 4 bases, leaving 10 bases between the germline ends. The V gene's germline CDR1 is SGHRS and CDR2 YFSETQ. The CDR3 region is CASSPELADTQYF. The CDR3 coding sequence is TGCGCCAGCAGCCCCGAGCTGGCAGATACGCAGTATTTT.

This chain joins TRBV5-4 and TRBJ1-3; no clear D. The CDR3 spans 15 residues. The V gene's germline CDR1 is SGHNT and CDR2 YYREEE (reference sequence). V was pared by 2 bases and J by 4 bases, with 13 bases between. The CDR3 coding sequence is TGTGCCAGCAGCTTCCAGCGGGGAGACGGAAACACCATATATTTT. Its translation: CASSFQRGDGNTIYF.

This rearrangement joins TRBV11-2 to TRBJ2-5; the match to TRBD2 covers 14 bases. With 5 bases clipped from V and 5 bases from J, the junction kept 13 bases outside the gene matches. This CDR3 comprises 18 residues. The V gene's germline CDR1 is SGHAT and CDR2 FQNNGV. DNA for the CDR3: TGTGCCAGCAGCGGGAGACTAGCGGGAGGGCGGGCCCGGGAGACCCAGTACTTC. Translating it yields CASSGRLAGGRARETQYF.

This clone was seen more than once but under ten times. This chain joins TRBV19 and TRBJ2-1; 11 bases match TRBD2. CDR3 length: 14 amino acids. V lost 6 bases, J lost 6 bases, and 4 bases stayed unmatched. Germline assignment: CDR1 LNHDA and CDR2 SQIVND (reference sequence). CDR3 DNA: TGTGCCAGTAGAATCCTAGCGGGGGGCAATGAGCAGTTCTTC. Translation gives CASRILAGGNEQFF.

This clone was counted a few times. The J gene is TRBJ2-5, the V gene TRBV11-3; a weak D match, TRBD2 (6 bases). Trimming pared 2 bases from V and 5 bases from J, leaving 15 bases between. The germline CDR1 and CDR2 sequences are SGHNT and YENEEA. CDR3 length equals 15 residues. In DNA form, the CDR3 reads TGTGCCAGCAGCTTAAAACTAGCTGGTGCGGAGACCCAGTACTTC. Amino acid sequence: CASSLKLAGAETQYF.

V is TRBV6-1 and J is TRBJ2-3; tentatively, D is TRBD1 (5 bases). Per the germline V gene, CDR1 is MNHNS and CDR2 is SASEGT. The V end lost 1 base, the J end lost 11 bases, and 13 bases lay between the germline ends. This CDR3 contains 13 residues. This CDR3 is CASSEVHRQMQYF. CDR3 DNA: TGTGCCAGCAGTGAAGTTCACCGACAGATGCAGTATTTT.

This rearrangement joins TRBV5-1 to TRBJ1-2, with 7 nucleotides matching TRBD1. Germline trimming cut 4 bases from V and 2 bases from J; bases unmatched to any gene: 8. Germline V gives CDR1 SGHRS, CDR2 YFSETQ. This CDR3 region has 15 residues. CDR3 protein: CASSVGDRQNYGYTF. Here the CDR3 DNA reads TGCGCCAGCAGCGTGGGGGACAGACAAAACTATGGCTACACCTTC.

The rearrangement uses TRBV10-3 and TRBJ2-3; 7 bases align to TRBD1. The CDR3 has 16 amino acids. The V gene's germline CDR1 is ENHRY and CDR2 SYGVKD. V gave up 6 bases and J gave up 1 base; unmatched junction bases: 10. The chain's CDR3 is CAIRKVTGDGTDTQYF. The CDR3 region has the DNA TGTGCCATCAGAAAAGTAACAGGGGACGGCACAGATACGCAGTATTTT.